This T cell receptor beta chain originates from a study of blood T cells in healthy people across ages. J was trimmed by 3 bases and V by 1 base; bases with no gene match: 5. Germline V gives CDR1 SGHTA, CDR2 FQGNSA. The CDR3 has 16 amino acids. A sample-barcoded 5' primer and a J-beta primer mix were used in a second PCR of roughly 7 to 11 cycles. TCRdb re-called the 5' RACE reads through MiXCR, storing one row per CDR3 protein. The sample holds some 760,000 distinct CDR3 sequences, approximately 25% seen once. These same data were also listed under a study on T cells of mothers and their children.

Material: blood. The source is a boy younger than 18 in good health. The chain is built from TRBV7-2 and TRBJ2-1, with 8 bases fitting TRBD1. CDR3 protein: CASSLVTGTGYNEQFF. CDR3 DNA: TGTGCCAGCAGCTTAGTTACCGGGACAGGCTACAATGAGCAGTTCTTC.